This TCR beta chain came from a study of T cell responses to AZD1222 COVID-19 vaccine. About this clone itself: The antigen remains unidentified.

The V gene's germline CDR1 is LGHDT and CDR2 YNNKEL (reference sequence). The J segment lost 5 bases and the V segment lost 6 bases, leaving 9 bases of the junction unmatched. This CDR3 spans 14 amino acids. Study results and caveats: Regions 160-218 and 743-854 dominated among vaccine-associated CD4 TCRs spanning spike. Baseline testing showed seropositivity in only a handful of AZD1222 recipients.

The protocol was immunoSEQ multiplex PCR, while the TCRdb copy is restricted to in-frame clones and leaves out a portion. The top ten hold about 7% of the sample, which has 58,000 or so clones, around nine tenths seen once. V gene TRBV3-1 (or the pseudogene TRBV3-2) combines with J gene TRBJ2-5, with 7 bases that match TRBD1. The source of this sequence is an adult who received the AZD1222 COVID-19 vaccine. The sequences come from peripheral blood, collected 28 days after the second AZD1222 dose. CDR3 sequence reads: CASRAEGAWETQYF. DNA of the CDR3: TGTGCCAGCAGAGCAGAGGGGGCATGGGAGACCCAGTACTTC.